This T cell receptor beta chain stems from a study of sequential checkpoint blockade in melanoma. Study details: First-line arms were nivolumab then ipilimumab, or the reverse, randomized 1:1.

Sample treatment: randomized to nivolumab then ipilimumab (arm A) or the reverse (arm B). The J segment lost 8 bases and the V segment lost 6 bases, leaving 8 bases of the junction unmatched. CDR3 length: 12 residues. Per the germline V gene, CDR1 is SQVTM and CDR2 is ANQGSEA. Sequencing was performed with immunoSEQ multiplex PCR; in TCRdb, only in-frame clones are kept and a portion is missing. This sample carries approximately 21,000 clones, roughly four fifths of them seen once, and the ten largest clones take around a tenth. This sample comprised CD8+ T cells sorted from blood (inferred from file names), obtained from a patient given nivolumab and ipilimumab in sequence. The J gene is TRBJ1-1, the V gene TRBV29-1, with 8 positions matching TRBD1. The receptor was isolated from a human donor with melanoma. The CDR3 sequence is CSVQGGKMEAFF. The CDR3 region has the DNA TGCAGCGTACAGGGGGGAAAGATGGAAGCTTTCTTT.